The sequence of this TCR beta chain was determined in a study of T cells in Graves' hyperthyroidism and ophthalmopathy. RNA transcripts gave rise to amplified TCR beta CDR3 regions. First-round RT-PCR targeting the TCR CDR3 was performed with the HTBI primer set. Each CDR3 protein gets one entry after TCRdb re-called the multiplex PCR reads with MiXCR. The top ten hold approximately 25% of the sample, which has roughly 300,000 distinct CDR3 sequences, around 13% seen once. Orbital computed tomography, thyroid ultrasound, serum thyroxine and TRAb, and clinical symptoms together informed the diagnoses. This CDR3 comprises 14 residues. Per the germline V gene, CDR1 is MNHEY and CDR2 is SVGEGT. The V end lost 6 bases, the J end lost 8 bases, and 17 bases lay between the germline ends.

The source of this sequence is a woman aged 30 to 39 with Graves' hyperthyroidism. The sequencing sample was made of blood. The chain employs TRBV6-2 or TRBV6-3 and TRBJ2-1; D uncertain. The CDR3 nucleotides are TGTGCCAGCAGACCCCGGTGGGGTGGGGATGAGCAGTTCTTC. This gives the protein CASRPRWGGDEQFF.